This TCR beta chain was captured in a study of shared clonotypes between healthy human individuals. Positively selected for CCR7, the CD45RO-negative cells used as naive CD8 cells excluded terminally differentiated effector memory CD45RA+ cells. TCRdb's copy holds only in-frame clones and misses some; the assay was immunoSEQ multiplex PCR. Seen here are about 2.2 million clones, just over 90% observed once, and the top ten hold roughly 1.7%. CDR3 size: 17 residues. Trimming shortened V by 0 bases and J by 2 bases, and 14 bases separated the two germline ends. Per germline, CDR1 SNHLY and CDR2 FYNNEI.

Sequencing input: naive CD8+ T cells from PBMCs. This rearrangement joins TRBV2 to TRBJ2-1; D is perhaps TRBD2 (6 bases). The TCR was taken from a young man in good health. Some clones in this sample may be carry-over from other donors' samples. The CDR3 protein is CASSEALRRGAYNEQFF. The CDR3 DNA follows: TGTGCCAGCAGTGAAGCGCTTCGGCGGGGCGCCTACAATGAGCAGTTCTTC.